Below are 18 T cell receptor beta chains sequenced from a single sample in a study of blood T cell repertoires in COVID-19. Libraries were prepared by immunoSEQ multiplex PCR; TCRdb keeps only in-frame clonotypes and omits some of them. Here the sample spans 160,000 or so clones, over 75% being singletons. What was sequenced was peripheral blood. The receptors come from a man between 65 and 85 years old who had recovered from COVID-19.

The genes are TRBV18 and TRBJ2-7; D perhaps matches TRBD1 (6 bases). The CDR3 is 15 amino acids. V was clipped by 1 base and J by 0 bases, with 10 bases between them. CDR1 is KGHSH, CDR2 LQKENI, per germline. Here the CDR3 reads CASSPLQGPSYEQYF. CDR3 nucleotides: TGTGCCAGCTCACCACTACAGGGTCCCTCCTACGAGCAGTACTTC.

The V gene is TRBV30, the J gene TRBJ1-3; D is undetermined. V was trimmed by 4 bases and J by 0 bases, leaving 10 bases between them. This CDR3 region has 14 residues. Looked up from germline, CDR1 is GTSNPN and CDR2 is SVGIG (reference sequence). CDR3 in amino acids: CAWTRLGSGNTIYF. The CDR3 DNA sequence: TGTGCCTGGACTAGACTGGGCTCTGGAAACACCATATATTTT.

The chain recombines TRBV3-1 (or the pseudogene TRBV3-2) with TRBJ2-1; weak D call: TRBD1 (5 bases). With 0 bases removed from V and 3 bases from J, the gap between germline ends came to 18 bases. In germline, CDR1 is LGHDT, CDR2 YNNKEL (reference sequence). The CDR3 is 18 amino acids. This CDR3 reads CASSQDRYRQTHYNEQFF. The CDR3, as DNA: TGTGCCAGCAGCCAAGATAGGTATCGACAGACCCACTACAATGAGCAGTTCTTC.

The chain uses TRBV19 and TRBJ2-2, with D possibly matching TRBD1 (5 bases). This CDR3 region has 16 residues. Germline V gene lookup returns CDR1 LNHDA and CDR2 SQIVND (reference sequence). V gave up 3 bases and J gave up 4 bases, with 15 bases separating them. CDR3 residues: CASSIYPDKRTGELFF. The DNA of the CDR3 is TGTGCCAGTAGTATCTATCCGGACAAACGCACCGGGGAGCTGTTTTTT.

This clone was seen just once. The gene calls are TRBV6-5 and TRBJ2-5, with 7 bases matching TRBD1. The CDR3 length is 15 residues. The germline V gene encodes CDR1 MNHEY and CDR2 SVGAGI. V lost 0 bases, J lost 2 bases, and 3 bases stayed unmatched. CDR3: CASSYSPGGQETQYF. CDR3 in DNA: TGTGCCAGCAGTTACTCGCCAGGGGGACAAGAGACCCAGTACTTC.

The chain uses TRBV7-6 and TRBJ2-2; tentative D call: TRBD1 (7 bases). The length of the CDR3 is 17 residues. Deletions cut 1 base from V and 6 bases from J, with 18 bases between. Looked up from germline, CDR1 is SGHVS and CDR2 is FNYEAQ. This CDR3 reads CASSLVGTPRGAGELFF. The CDR3 nucleotides are TGTGCCAGCAGCTTAGTTGGGACCCCCAGGGGGGCCGGGGAGCTGTTTTTT.

The genes are TRBV6-5 and TRBJ2-5, with D hard to call. CDR1 is MNHEY and CDR2 is SVGAGI in the germline V gene. This CDR3 is built from 16 residues. The ends were cut back, 3 bases at V and 5 bases at J, with 19 bases in the middle. This chain's CDR3 is CASSYTPELHGETQYF. The CDR3 bases are TGTGCCAGCAGTTATACCCCGGAGTTACATGGGGAGACCCAGTACTTC.

The J gene is TRBJ2-7, the V gene TRBV6-6; D gene uncertain. Trimming removed 5 bases from V and 1 base from J, with 3 bases in between. CDR1 is MNHNY, CDR2 SVGAGI, per germline (reference sequence). The CDR3 length is 11 residues. The DNA for the CDR3 is TGTGCCAGCAGTCCATCCTACGAGCAGTACTTC. Its translation: CASSPSYEQYF.

The chain is built from TRBV10-3 and TRBJ2-1; 12 nucleotides line up with TRBD2. The CDR3 length is 16 residues. Germline trimming cut 0 bases from V and 6 bases from J; bases unmatched to any gene: 3. The V gene's germline CDR1 is ENHRY and CDR2 SYGVKD. The CDR3 DNA sequence: TGTGCCATCAGTGAGTCGAGGACTAGCGGGACCAATGAGCAGTTCTTC. Amino acid sequence: CAISESRTSGTNEQFF.

The rearrangement uses TRBV11-3 and TRBJ2-7, with D perhaps matching TRBD2 (7 bases). Trimming stripped 1 base from V and 5 bases from J, with 18 bases between. The germline V gene encodes CDR1 SGHNT and CDR2 YENEEA. The CDR3 sequence is 16 residues long. The CDR3 bases are TGTGCCAGCAGCTTAGGCTCTGGGGGGGCTTTCGACGAGCAGTACTTC. Protein: CASSLGSGGAFDEQYF. Filled out from reference TRBV11-3 and TRBJ2-7, the complete variable domain reads EAGVVQSPRYKIIEKKQPVAFWCNPISGHNTLYWYLQNLGQGPELLIRYENEEAVDDSQLPKDRFSAERLKGVDSTLKIQPAELGDSAVYLCASSLGSGGAFDEQYFGPGTRLTVT.

This chain connects TRBV5-1 to TRBJ2-3; maybe TRBD2 (5 bases). Germline V gene lookup returns CDR1 SGHRS and CDR2 YFSETQ. V was pared by 0 bases and J by 0 bases, with 11 bases between. This CDR3 spans 16 amino acids. The CDR3 nucleotides read TGCGCCAGCAGCTTGGCTCCACAGCGGAGCACAGATACGCAGTATTTT. Protein product: CASSLAPQRSTDTQYF.

This chain joins TRBV9 and TRBJ2-1, with 8 bases lining up with TRBD1. Germline V gives CDR1 SGDLS, CDR2 YYNGEE. After removal of 3 bases from V and 10 bases from J, the junction contained 18 bases not matched to a gene. CDR3 length: 17 residues. The CDR3 spells CASSDNQPGGAEGEQFF. In DNA form, the CDR3 reads TGTGCCAGCAGCGACAACCAACCAGGGGGCGCGGAAGGGGAGCAGTTCTTC.

The chain recombines TRBV5-8 with TRBJ1-1; 7 bases are a match to TRBD1. CDR3 length: 16 amino acids. V shed 4 bases and J 1 base; nucleotides not matched to a gene: 10. CDR1 is SGHTS and CDR2 is YDEGEE in the germline V gene. DNA for the CDR3: TGTGCCAGCAGCCGGGACAGCCGCTTCCGGAACACTGAAGCTTTCTTT. Amino acid sequence: CASSRDSRFRNTEAFF. The full variable domain, in which reference TRBV5-8 and TRBJ1-1 provide the parts outside the CDR3, is EAGVTQSPTHLIKTRGQQATLRCSPISGHTSVYWYQQALGLGLQFLLWYDEGEERNRGNFPPRFSGRQFPNYSSELNVNALELEDSALYLCASSRDSRFRNTEAFFGQGTRLTVV.

V and J are TRBV5-1 and TRBJ2-5, with D perhaps TRBD1 (5 bases). Germline V gene sequence: CDR1 SGHRS, CDR2 YFSETQ. The CDR3 covers 14 residues. With 0 bases removed from V and 2 bases from J, the gap between germline ends came to 8 bases. The CDR3 DNA reads TGCGCCAGCAGCTTGGGACAGCCGCAAGAGACCCAGTACTTC. Protein: CASSLGQPQETQYF.

The chain employs TRBV9 and TRBJ2-3, with D possibly being TRBD2 (6 bases). V was cut by 2 bases and J by 0 bases, with 16 bases left in between. The CDR3 covers 17 residues. Germline CDR1 reads SGDLS; CDR2 reads YYNGEE. CDR3 in DNA: TGTGCCAGCAGCGTGTGGGGACTTGACGCTAGCACAGATACGCAGTATTTT. It specifies CASSVWGLDASTDTQYF.

This chain uses TRBV2 with TRBJ1-2; no reliable D call. The CDR3 is made up of 11 amino acids. With 8 bases removed from V and 2 bases from J, the gap between germline ends came to 6 bases. CDR1 is SNHLY and CDR2 is FYNNEI in the germline V gene. The CDR3: CASLGNYGYTF. DNA for the CDR3: TGTGCCAGCCTAGGCAACTATGGCTACACCTTC. Complete variable domain (other parts from reference TRBV2 and TRBJ1-2): EPEVTQTPSHQVTQMGQEVILRCVPISNHLYFYWYRQILGQKVEFLVSFYNNEISEKSEIFDDQFSVERPDGSNFTLKIRSTKLEDSAMYFCASLGNYGYTFGSGTRLTVV.

The chain combines TRBV19 with TRBJ2-5; 11 bases align to TRBD1. The CDR3 totals 13 residues. V lost 5 bases to trimming and J lost 5 bases; unmatched junction nucleotides: 1. Germline values: CDR1 LNHDA, CDR2 SQIVND (reference sequence). The CDR3 DNA follows: TGTGCCAGTAGTGGGACAGGGGGGGAGACCCAGTACTTC. As protein: CASSGTGGETQYF.

The rearrangement uses TRBV3-1 (or the pseudogene TRBV3-2) and TRBJ2-1; 8 nucleotides line up with TRBD2. Germline values: CDR1 LGHDT, CDR2 YNNKEL (reference sequence). Trimming took 2 bases from V and 9 from J; bases not matched to a gene: 12. CDR3 length: 16 residues. In DNA form, the CDR3 reads TGTGCCAGCAGCCAAAGGTTAAGCGGGAGACCCGGTGAGCAGTTCTTC. This sequence encodes CASSQRLSGRPGEQFF.